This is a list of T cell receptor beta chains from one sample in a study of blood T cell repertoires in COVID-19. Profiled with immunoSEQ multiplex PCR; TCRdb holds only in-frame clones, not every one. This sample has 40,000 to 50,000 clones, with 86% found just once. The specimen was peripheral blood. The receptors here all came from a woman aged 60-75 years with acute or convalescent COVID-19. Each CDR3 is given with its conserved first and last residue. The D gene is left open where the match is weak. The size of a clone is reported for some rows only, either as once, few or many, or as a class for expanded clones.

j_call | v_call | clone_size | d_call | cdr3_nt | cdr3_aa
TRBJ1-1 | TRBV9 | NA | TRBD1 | TGTGCCAGCAGCGGAAGGACAGGGGGGAACACTGAAGCTTTCTTT | CASSGRTGGNTEAFF
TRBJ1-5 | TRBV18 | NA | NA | TGTGCCAGCTCACCGGCGGCAGCGTATAGCAATCAGCCCCAGCATTTT | CASSPAAAYSNQPQHF
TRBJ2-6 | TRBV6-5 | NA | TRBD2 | TGTGCCAGCAGTTACTCTAGCGGGACTGGGGCCAACGTCCTGACTTTC | CASSYSSGTGANVLTF
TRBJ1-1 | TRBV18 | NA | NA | TGTGCCAGCTCATCGGGGGAAAGCGGTTTCTTT | CASSSGESGFF
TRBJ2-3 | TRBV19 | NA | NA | TGTGCCAGTAGTATGTATGGAGGATCGGATACGCAGTATTTT | CASSMYGGSDTQYF
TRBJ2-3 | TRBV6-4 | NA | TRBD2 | TGTGCCAGCAGTGAAACTAGCGGGACGACAGATACGCAGTATTTT | CASSETSGTTDTQYF
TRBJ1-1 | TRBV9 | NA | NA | TGTGCCAGCAGCTCCATGGACAGCGACACTGAAGCTTTCTTT | CASSSMDSDTEAFF
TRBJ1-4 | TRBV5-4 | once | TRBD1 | TGTGCCAGCAGCCCGGACAGGGTCAGTGAAAAACTGTTTTTT | CASSPDRVSEKLFF
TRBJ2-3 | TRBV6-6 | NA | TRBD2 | TGTGCCAGCAGCCACACACCGGGACTAGCGGGGGGACCTAGCACAGATACGCAGTATTTT | CASSHTPGLAGGPSTDTQYF
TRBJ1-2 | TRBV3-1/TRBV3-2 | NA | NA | TGTGCCAGCAGCCAAGTCAGGGGTGGCTATGGCTACACCTTC | CASSQVRGGYGYTF
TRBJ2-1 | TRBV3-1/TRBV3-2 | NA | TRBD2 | TGTGCCAGCAGCCAAGAAAGACTAGCGGGAGGAGCGCAGTTCTTC | CASSQERLAGGAQFF
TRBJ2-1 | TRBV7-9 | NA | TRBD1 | TGTGCCAGCCGAGAGGGGGCGGCTGGAAATGAGCAGTTCTTC | CASREGAAGNEQFF
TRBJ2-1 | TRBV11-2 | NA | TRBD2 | TGTGCCAGCAGCTTGGCCCGATTTAGCGGGGGACTTTACAATGAGCAGTTCTTC | CASSLARFSGGLYNEQFF
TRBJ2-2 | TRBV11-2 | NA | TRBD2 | TGTGCCAGCAGCAGACCAGGGAGGGCCGGGGAGCTGTTTTTT | CASSRPGRAGELFF
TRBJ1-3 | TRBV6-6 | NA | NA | TGTGCCAGCACGTTTCAGGGGATGAGCTCTGGAAACACCATATATTTT | CASTFQGMSSGNTIYF
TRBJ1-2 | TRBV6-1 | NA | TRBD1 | TGTGCCAGCAGTGGAGGAGGGGGCGCCTCAGGTCATATCTACACTTTC | CASSGGGGASGHIYTF
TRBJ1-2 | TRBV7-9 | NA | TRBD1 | TGTGCCAGCAGCTTGGGTAGCTCAGGGGGCCCCAACTATGGCTACACCTTC | CASSLGSSGGPNYGYTF
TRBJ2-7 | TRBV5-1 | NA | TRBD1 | TGCGCCAGCAGCCCAGGGAACGGACAGGTCTACGAGCAGTACTTC | CASSPGNGQVYEQYF
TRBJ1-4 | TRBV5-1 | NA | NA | TGCGCCAGCAGCCCAAGGGGGAATGAAAAACTGTTTTTT | CASSPRGNEKLFF
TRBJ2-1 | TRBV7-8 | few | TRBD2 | TGTGCCAGCAGCCCAGGGAGCGGGGGAGGTGAGCAGTTCTTC | CASSPGSGGGEQFF
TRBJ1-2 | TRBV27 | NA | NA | TGTGCCAGCAGTTTATCAGGCCAGGGTAACTATGGCTACACCTTC | CASSLSGQGNYGYTF
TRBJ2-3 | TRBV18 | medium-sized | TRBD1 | TGTGCCAGCTCAGGGAACAGGGGAGATACGCAGTATTTT | CASSGNRGDTQYF